Presented here are 30 T cell receptor beta chains from one specimen sequenced in a study of cytomegalovirus exposure and HLA in healthy donors. Only in-frame clones appear in the TCRdb table, and some are missing; sequencing was by immunoSEQ multiplex PCR. The table lists 150,000 to 170,000 clones, around 83% of them singletons. The sequencing sample was made of PBMCs. These TCRs come from a human donor in good health.

The chain couples TRBV5-5 to TRBJ2-7, with TRBD1 matching over 7 bases. The CDR3 loop spans 14 amino acids. In germline, CDR1 is SGHKS, CDR2 YYEKEE (reference sequence). Trimming took 1 base from V and 5 from J; bases not matched to a gene: 6. As DNA, the CDR3 is TGTGCCAGCAGCTTGTCTACAGGGGTGAACGAGCAGTACTTC. Protein: CASSLSTGVNEQYF.

The chain uses TRBV5-1 and TRBJ1-1; 8 bases are a match to TRBD1. The CDR3 loop spans 15 amino acids. Germline loops: CDR1 SGHRS, CDR2 YFSETQ. V lost 4 bases to trimming and J lost 10 bases; unmatched junction nucleotides: 15. The CDR3 loop is CASSLQGAEKIGAFF. The CDR3 DNA reads as TGCGCCAGCAGCCTCCAGGGGGCCGAAAAGATTGGAGCTTTCTTT.

The rearrangement links TRBV14 to TRBJ2-2; 8 positions agree with TRBD1. In germline, CDR1 is SGHDN, CDR2 FVKESK. After removal of 1 base from V and 9 bases from J, the junction contained 7 bases not matched to a gene. This CDR3 spans 15 amino acids. The CDR3 bases are TGTGCCAGCAGCCAAGTGGGCAGGGGGCGCCGGGAGCTGTTTTTT. It is translated as CASSQVGRGRRELFF.

This rearrangement joins TRBV30 to TRBJ1-1; TRBD1 aligns across 8 bases. Germline V gene lookup returns CDR1 GTSNPN and CDR2 SVGIG (reference sequence). The ends lost 0 bases at V and 0 bases at J; junction bases unmatched: 9. CDR3 size: 17 residues. The CDR3 bases are TGTGCCTGGAGTGTCACCGGCTGGACAGGGTTGAACACTGAAGCTTTCTTT. Translation gives CAWSVTGWTGLNTEAFF.

The chain uses TRBV18 and TRBJ1-5; no firm D call. V lost 3 bases to trimming and J lost 2 bases, with 14 bases between them. The CDR3 covers 16 residues. Germline CDR1 is KGHSH and CDR2 is LQKENI. The CDR3 DNA is TGTGCCAGCTCACCCCCTTTGCATTCAGGCAATCAGCCCCAGCATTTT. Protein product: CASSPPLHSGNQPQHF.

Here the CDR3 DNA reads TGTGCCAGCAGGCTACCGGGACAGGGGCGCGAGCAGTACTTC. It encodes CASRLPGQGREQYF. The chain couples TRBV28 to TRBJ2-7, with 10 bases that match TRBD1. V was pared by 6 bases and J by 6 bases, with 8 bases of the junction left unmatched. There are 14 residues in the CDR3. Germline V CDR1 and CDR2: MDHEN, SYDVKM.

The chain is built from TRBV7-2 and TRBJ2-7, with D possibly being TRBD2 (6 bases). The V end was cut by 8 bases, the J end by 3 bases, with 17 bases between. Germline V gives CDR1 SGHTA, CDR2 FQGNSA. This CDR3 comprises 14 residues. The CDR3 is CASAGPSVSYEQYF. The CDR3 bases are TGTGCCAGCGCAGGTCCTAGCGTGAGCTACGAGCAGTACTTC. The full variable domain, rest sourced from reference TRBV7-2 and TRBJ2-7, is GAGVSQSPSNKVTEKGKDVELRCDPISGHTALYWYRQSLGQGLEFLIYFQGNSAPDKSGLPSDRFSAERTGGSVSTLTIQRTQQEDSAVYLCASAGPSVSYEQYFGPGTRLTVT.

This clone was counted a single time. The chain links TRBV5-4 to TRBJ2-3; possibly TRBD2 for D (5 bases). The CDR3 spans 14 residues. Trimming removed 5 bases at V and 0 bases at J, with 10 bases between. Per the germline V gene, CDR1 is SGHNT and CDR2 is YYREEE (reference sequence). For the CDR3, the DNA is TGTGCCAGCAGGGCGGGTCTTAGCACAGATACGCAGTATTTT. Amino acid sequence: CASRAGLSTDTQYF.

V and J are TRBV5-4 and TRBJ1-4; D perhaps matches TRBD1 (6 bases). The germline V gene has CDR1 SGHNT and CDR2 YYREEE (reference sequence). V lost 4 bases and J lost 6, with 16 bases in between. This CDR3 is 15 amino acids long. The CDR3 loop is CASSRGGRGDEKLFF. CDR3 coding DNA: TGTGCCAGCAGCCGAGGTGGCAGGGGTGATGAAAAACTGTTTTTT.

This chain uses TRBV18 with TRBJ1-3; D is uncertain. This CDR3 has 17 amino acids. Germline values: CDR1 KGHSH, CDR2 LQKENI. Trimming took off 2 bases at V and 4 bases at J, with 18 bases between the two ends. Here the CDR3 reads CASSPGGPGSLGNTIYF. CDR3 DNA: TGTGCCAGCTCACCAGGCGGGCCTGGCAGTTTGGGAAACACCATATATTTT.

In its sample, this clone was seen a few times. The chain couples TRBV27 to TRBJ1-2, with 8 bases aligning to TRBD1. Trimming removed 6 bases from V and 8 bases from J; junction bases left unmatched: 2. This CDR3 comprises 11 residues. The germline V gene encodes CDR1 MNHEY and CDR2 SMNVEV (reference sequence). This CDR3 reads CASRQGVGYTF. As DNA, the CDR3 is TGTGCCAGCAGACAGGGGGTCGGCTACACCTTC.

CDR3 DNA: TGTGCCAGCAGCGTAGGAGGGTGGGCAGGGGCTGGGAACACTGAAGCTTTCTTT. Amino acids: CASSVGGWAGAGNTEAFF. The chain joins TRBV9 to TRBJ1-1, with D possibly TRBD1 on 6 matching bases. The V end lost 0 bases, the J end lost 1 base, and 19 bases lay between the germline ends. The germline CDR1 and CDR2 sequences are SGDLS and YYNGEE. The CDR3 is made up of 18 amino acids.

The CDR3 region has the DNA TGCGCCAGCAGCCAAGATACGGGGGTGGGAAACACCATATATTTT. It translates to CASSQDTGVGNTIYF. The V call is TRBV4-3, the J call TRBJ1-3, with D maybe TRBD1 (5 bases). CDR1 is LGHNA, CDR2 YSLEER, per germline. The CDR3 extends over 15 amino acids. The germline V and J ends were trimmed by 0 bases and 4 bases, with 10 bases remaining between them.

The chain has TRBV6-6 and TRBJ2-7; 7 bases agree with TRBD2. In germline, CDR1 is MNHNY, CDR2 SVGAGI (reference sequence). There are 14 residues in the CDR3. The V and J ends lost 2 bases and 6 bases, in that order; junction bases with no gene match: 7. The CDR3 bases are TGTGCCAGCAGTTACCGGGGGGAATCATCCGAGCAGTACTTC. Residues: CASSYRGESSEQYF.

The V gene is TRBV7-7, the J gene TRBJ1-1, with 9 positions matching TRBD1. In germline, CDR1 is SSHAT, CDR2 FNYEAQ (reference sequence). J lost 5 bases, V lost 5 bases, and 3 bases had no gene match. This CDR3 contains 13 residues. Written as DNA, the CDR3 is TGTGCCAGCAGCGCTGACAGGGGGACTGAAGCTTTCTTT. Amino acids: CASSADRGTEAFF.

The count of this clone is one. V gene TRBV10-2 combines with J gene TRBJ2-7; 9 bases fit TRBD2. Losses at the gene ends were 2 bases for V and 2 bases for J; bases not matched to a gene: 4. Germline-derived CDR1 and CDR2 are WSHSY and SAAADI. This CDR3 has 15 amino acids. The CDR3 protein is CASSEQLAGPYEQYF. The CDR3 DNA follows: TGCGCCAGCAGTGAGCAACTAGCGGGCCCCTACGAGCAGTACTTC.

This clone was counted only a few times. The gene calls are TRBV9 and TRBJ1-6; D gene unclear. V dropped 3 bases and J dropped 7 bases, with 11 bases sitting between them. This CDR3 comprises 14 residues. The germline gives CDR1 SGDLS, CDR2 YYNGEE. CDR3: CASSGGWENSPLHF. As DNA, the CDR3 is TGTGCCAGCAGCGGTGGGTGGGAGAATTCACCCCTCCACTTT.

This clone was observed a single time. CDR3 in DNA: TGTGCCAGCAGCTTGGAGGGGAAAACTGAAGCTTTCTTT. Protein: CASSLEGKTEAFF. The chain couples TRBV7-9 to TRBJ1-1; D is perhaps TRBD1 (5 bases). V lost 3 bases and J lost 5, with 10 bases in between. Germline V lookup: CDR1 SEHNR, CDR2 FQNEAQ (reference sequence). This CDR3 spans 13 amino acids. The full variable domain, with the rest looked up from reference TRBV7-9 and TRBJ1-1, is DTGVSQNPRHKITKRGQNVTFRCDPISEHNRLYWYRQTLGQGPEFLTYFQNEAQLEKSRLLSDRFSAERPKGSFSTLEIQRTEQGDSAMYLCASSLEGKTEAFFGQGTRLTVV.

This clone was observed a handful of times. The chain employs TRBV4-3 and TRBJ1-1; unclear D gene. The CDR3 is made up of 14 amino acids. Between the trimmed V and J ends, which lost 6 bases and 1 base, there was a span of 12 bases. CDR1 is LGHNA and CDR2 is YSLEER in the germline V gene. The CDR3 region has the DNA TGCGCCAGCAGATTAGGAGGTTCGAACACTGAAGCTTTCTTT. Encoded protein: CASRLGGSNTEAFF.

This clone appeared a few times. The rearrangement links TRBV6-6 to TRBJ2-5; TRBD1 aligns across 11 bases. Germline-derived CDR1 and CDR2 are MNHNY and SVGAGI (reference sequence). This CDR3 contains 14 residues. The J segment lost 6 bases and the V segment lost 5 bases, leaving 5 bases of the junction unmatched. CDR3 amino acids: CASSRDRGGQTQYF. The CDR3 coding sequence is TGTGCCAGCAGTCGGGACAGGGGGGGGCAGACCCAGTACTTC.

The chain has TRBV6-1 and TRBJ1-2; 7 bases agree with TRBD1. This CDR3 is 14 amino acids long. With V trimmed by 6 bases and J by 3 bases, 7 bases remained unmatched. CDR1 is MNHNS and CDR2 is SASEGT in the germline V gene. The CDR3, as DNA: TGTGCCAGCAGACGAATTGACAGGGACTATGGCTACACCTTC. Protein product: CASRRIDRDYGYTF.

The chain combines TRBV7-2 with TRBJ2-3, with 9 bases identical to TRBD1. CDR3 length: 16 amino acids. The germline gives CDR1 SGHTA, CDR2 FQGNSA. V was clipped by 4 bases and J by 8 bases; unmatched bases: 13. The CDR3 spells CASSSGQGTTFGTQYF. The CDR3 bases are TGTGCCAGCAGCTCCGGACAGGGGACCACCTTCGGTACGCAGTATTTT.

This clone appeared a few times. The chain uses TRBV5-6 and TRBJ1-1; TRBD1 is a possible D gene (6 bases). The CDR3 has 14 amino acids. Per the germline V gene, CDR1 is SGHDT and CDR2 is YYEEEE. V lost 5 bases, J lost 0 bases, and 11 bases lay in between. The CDR3 loop reads CASSRDILNTEAFF. The CDR3 DNA reads TGTGCCAGCAGTCGGGACATCTTGAACACTGAAGCTTTCTTT.

The chain recombines TRBV2 with TRBJ2-5; D may be TRBD1 (5 bases). The CDR3 runs to 14 residues. With 5 bases removed from V and 5 bases from J, the gap between germline ends came to 15 bases. CDR1 and CDR2 (germline): SNHLY, FYNNEI. The chain's CDR3 is CASSRTTPGETQYF. The CDR3 coding sequence is TGTGCCAGCAGTCGGACCACCCCAGGGGAGACCCAGTACTTC.

Here the CDR3 reads CASSAKGSSYNEQFF. CDR3 coding DNA: TGTGCCAGCAGCGCAAAGGGGTCGTCCTACAATGAGCAGTTCTTC. The chain combines TRBV9 with TRBJ2-1, with a weak D call TRBD1 (5 bases). The V end lost 3 bases, the J end lost 1 base, and 11 bases lay between the germline ends. The CDR3 length is 15 residues. Germline assignment: CDR1 SGDLS and CDR2 YYNGEE. Based on the CDR3 plus reference TRBV9 and TRBJ2-1, the full variable domain is DSGVTQTPKHLITATGQRVTLRCSPRSGDLSVYWYQQSLDQGLQFLIQYYNGEERAKGNILERFSAQQFPDLHSELNLSSLELGDSALYFCASSAKGSSYNEQFFGPGTRLTVL.

The chain carries TRBV19 and TRBJ1-2; D is unclear. There are 13 residues in the CDR3. The V and J ends lost 6 bases and 4 bases respectively, with 12 bases between them. CDR1 LNHDA and CDR2 SQIVND come from the germline V gene (reference sequence). CDR3: CASSPPDFYGYTF. CDR3 DNA: TGTGCCAGTAGCCCCCCGGACTTCTATGGCTACACCTTC. Full variable domain (missing parts from reference TRBV19 and TRBJ1-2): DGGITQSPKYLFRKEGQNVTLSCEQNLNHDAMYWYRQDPGQGLRLIYYSQIVNDFQKGDIAEGYSVSREKKESFPLTVTSAQKNPTAFYLCASSPPDFYGYTFGSGTRLTVV.

V usage is TRBV5-5 and J usage is TRBJ2-5, with a tentative D call TRBD2 (6 bases). Germline CDR1 is SGHKS and CDR2 is YYEKEE (reference sequence). CDR3 size: 15 residues. Trimming took off 3 bases at V and 5 bases at J, with 17 bases between the two ends. The CDR3 region has the DNA TGTGCCAGCAGCTCGGCGGGGAAGGTTAGCGAGACCCAGTACTTC. Its protein product is CASSSAGKVSETQYF.

This chain joins TRBV10-3 and TRBJ1-3, with TRBD1 matching 9 bases. Trimming at V came to 6 bases and at J to 0 bases, leaving 12 bases not matched to a gene. CDR1 is ENHRY and CDR2 is SYGVKD in the germline V gene. The CDR3 has 18 residues. The chain's CDR3 is CAIRPGQGRLSSGNTIYF. CDR3 nucleotides: TGTGCCATCAGGCCGGGACAGGGTCGGCTAAGCTCTGGAAACACCATATATTTT.

This clone was counted a single time. The rearrangement links TRBV7-2 to TRBJ2-7; tentatively, D is TRBD2 (5 bases). This CDR3 comprises 14 residues. Trimming stripped 1 base from V and 2 bases from J, with 9 bases between. The germline V gene encodes CDR1 SGHTA and CDR2 FQGNSA. This chain's CDR3 is CASSLVVGAYEQYF. The CDR3 DNA sequence: TGTGCCAGCAGCTTAGTGGTGGGAGCCTACGAGCAGTACTTC.

The chain uses TRBV10-3 and TRBJ1-1; D is perhaps TRBD1 (6 bases). Deletions cut 6 bases from V and 1 base from J, with 12 bases between. The CDR3 spans 14 residues. The V gene's germline CDR1 is ENHRY and CDR2 SYGVKD. The CDR3 reads CAISLGAKNTEAFF. CDR3 DNA: TGTGCCATCAGCCTGGGGGCTAAGAACACTGAAGCTTTCTTT.